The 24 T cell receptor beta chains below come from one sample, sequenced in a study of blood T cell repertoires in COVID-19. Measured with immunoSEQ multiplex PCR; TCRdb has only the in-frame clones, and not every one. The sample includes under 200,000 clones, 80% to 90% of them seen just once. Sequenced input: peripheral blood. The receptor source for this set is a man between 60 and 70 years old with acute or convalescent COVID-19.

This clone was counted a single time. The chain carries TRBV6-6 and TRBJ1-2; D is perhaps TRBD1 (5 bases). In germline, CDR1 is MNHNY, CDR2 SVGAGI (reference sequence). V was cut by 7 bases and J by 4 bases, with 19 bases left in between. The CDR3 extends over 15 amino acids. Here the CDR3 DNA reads TGTGCCAGCACCTCGACAAGGGGAAGCTTCTATGGCTACACCTTC. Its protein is CASTSTRGSFYGYTF.

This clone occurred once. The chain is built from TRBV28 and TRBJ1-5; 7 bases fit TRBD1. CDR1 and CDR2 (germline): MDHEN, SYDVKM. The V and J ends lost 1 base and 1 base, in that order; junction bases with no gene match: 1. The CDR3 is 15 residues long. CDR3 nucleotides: TGTGCCAGCAGTTTATTGACAGGGAGCAATCAGCCCCAGCATTTT. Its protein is CASSLLTGSNQPQHF.

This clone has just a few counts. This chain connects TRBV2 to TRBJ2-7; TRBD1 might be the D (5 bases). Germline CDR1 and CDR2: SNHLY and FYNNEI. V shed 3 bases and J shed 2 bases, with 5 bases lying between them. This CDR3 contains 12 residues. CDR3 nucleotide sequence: TGTGCCAGCAGTGACAGGGCCTACGAGCAGTACTTC. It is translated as CASSDRAYEQYF.

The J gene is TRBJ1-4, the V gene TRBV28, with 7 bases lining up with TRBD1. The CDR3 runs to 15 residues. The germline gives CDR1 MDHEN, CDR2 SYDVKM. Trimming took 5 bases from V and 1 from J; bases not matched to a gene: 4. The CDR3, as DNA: TGTGCCAGCAGTCCATACAGGGGAACTAATGAAAAACTGTTTTTT. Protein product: CASSPYRGTNEKLFF.

CDR3 sequence reads: CASSYSRGSRPQHF. The CDR3 DNA sequence: TGTGCCAGCAGTTACTCGAGGGGGTCTCGGCCCCAGCATTTT. The chain uses TRBV6-5 and TRBJ1-5, with a weak D call TRBD1 (6 bases). The germline V and J ends were trimmed by 0 bases and 9 bases, with 12 bases remaining between them. Germline-derived CDR1 and CDR2 are MNHEY and SVGAGI. The CDR3 consists of 14 residues.

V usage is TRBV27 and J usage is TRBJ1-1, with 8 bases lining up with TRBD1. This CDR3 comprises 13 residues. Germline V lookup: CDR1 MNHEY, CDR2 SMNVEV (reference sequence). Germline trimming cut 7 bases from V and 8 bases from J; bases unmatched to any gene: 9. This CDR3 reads CASTDPGGGEAFF. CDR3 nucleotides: TGTGCCAGCACCGATCCAGGGGGCGGGGAAGCTTTCTTT.

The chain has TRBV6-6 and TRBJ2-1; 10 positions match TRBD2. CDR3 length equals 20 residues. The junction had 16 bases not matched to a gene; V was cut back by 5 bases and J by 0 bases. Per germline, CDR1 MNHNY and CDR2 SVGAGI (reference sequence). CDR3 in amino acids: CASSPLAGDHSIISYNEQFF. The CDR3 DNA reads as TGTGCCAGCAGTCCCCTAGCGGGAGACCACAGTATTATCTCCTACAATGAGCAGTTCTTC.

CDR3 region: CASSTGSPGLAGDTQYF. For the CDR3, the DNA is TGTGCCAGCAGCACGGGATCACCGGGACTAGCGGGAGATACGCAGTATTTT. This rearrangement joins TRBV11-3 to TRBJ2-3; 12 bases agree with TRBD2. The length of the CDR3 is 17 residues. V dropped 5 bases and J dropped 5; count of bases not matched to a gene: 11. Germline values: CDR1 SGHNT, CDR2 YENEEA.

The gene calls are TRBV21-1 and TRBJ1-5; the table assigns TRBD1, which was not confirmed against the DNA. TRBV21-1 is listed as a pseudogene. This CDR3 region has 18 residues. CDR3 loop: CASSDRDRGPYSNQPQHF. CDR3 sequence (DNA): TGTGCCAGCAGCGACCGGGACAGGGGACCCTATAGCAATCAGCCCCAGCATTTT.

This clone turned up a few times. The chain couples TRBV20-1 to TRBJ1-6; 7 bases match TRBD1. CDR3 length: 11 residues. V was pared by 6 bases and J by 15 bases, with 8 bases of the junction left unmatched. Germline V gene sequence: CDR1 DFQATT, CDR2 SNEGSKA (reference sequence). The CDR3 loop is CSAYRGLDLHF. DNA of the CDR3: TGCAGTGCATACAGGGGCCTGGACCTCCACTTT.

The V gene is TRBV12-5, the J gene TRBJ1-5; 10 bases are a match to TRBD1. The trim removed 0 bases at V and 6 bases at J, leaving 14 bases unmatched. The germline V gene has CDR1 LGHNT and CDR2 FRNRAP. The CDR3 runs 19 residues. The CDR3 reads CASGLVPSWTGGKVQPQHF. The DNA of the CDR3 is TGTGCTAGTGGTTTGGTACCCTCCTGGACAGGGGGTAAGGTTCAGCCCCAGCATTTT. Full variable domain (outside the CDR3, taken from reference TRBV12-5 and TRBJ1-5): DARVTQTPRHKVTEMGQEVTMRCQPILGHNTVFWYRQTMMQGLELLAYFRNRAPLDDSGMPKDRFSAEMPDATLATLKIQPSEPRDSAVYFCASGLVPSWTGGKVQPQHFGDGTRLSIL.

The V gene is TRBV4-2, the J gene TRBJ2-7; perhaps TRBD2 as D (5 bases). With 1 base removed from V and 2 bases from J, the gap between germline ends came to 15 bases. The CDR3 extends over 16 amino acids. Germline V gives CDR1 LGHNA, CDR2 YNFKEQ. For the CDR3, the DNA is TGTGCCAGCAGCCAAGCATACGTGGGAGCCCCCTACGAGCAGTACTTC. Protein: CASSQAYVGAPYEQYF.

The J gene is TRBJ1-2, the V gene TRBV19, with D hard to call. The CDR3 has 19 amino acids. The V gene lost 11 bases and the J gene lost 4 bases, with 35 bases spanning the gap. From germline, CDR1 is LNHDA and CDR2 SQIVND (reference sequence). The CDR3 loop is CARSIMKRAKGQTSYGYTF. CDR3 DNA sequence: TGTGCCCGATCAATAATGAAGAGGGCCAAGGGCCAAACTAGCTATGGCTACACCTTC.

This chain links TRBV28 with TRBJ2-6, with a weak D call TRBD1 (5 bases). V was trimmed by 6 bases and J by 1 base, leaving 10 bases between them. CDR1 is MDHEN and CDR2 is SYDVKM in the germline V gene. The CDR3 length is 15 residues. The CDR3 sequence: CASSDAGSGANVLTF. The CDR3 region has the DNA TGTGCCAGCAGCGATGCAGGGTCTGGGGCCAACGTCCTGACTTTC.

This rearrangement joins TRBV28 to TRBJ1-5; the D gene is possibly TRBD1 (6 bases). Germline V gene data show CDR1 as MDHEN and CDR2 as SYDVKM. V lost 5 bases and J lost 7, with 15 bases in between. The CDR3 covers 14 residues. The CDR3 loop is CASSGTPREQPQHF. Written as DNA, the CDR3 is TGTGCCAGCAGTGGGACACCGAGGGAACAGCCCCAGCATTTT.

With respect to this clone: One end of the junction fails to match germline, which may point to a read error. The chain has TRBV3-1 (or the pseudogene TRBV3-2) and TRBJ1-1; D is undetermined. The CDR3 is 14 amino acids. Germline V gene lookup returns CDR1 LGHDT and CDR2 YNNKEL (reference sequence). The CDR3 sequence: CASSQDRGNSEAFF. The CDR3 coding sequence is TGTGCCAGCAGCCAAGATCGCGGGAACTCTGAAGCTTTCTTT.

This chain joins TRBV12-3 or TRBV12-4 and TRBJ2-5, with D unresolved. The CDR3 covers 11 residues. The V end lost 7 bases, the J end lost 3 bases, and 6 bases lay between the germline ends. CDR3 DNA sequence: TGTGCCAGCACACAAAAAGAGACCCAGTACTTC. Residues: CASTQKETQYF.

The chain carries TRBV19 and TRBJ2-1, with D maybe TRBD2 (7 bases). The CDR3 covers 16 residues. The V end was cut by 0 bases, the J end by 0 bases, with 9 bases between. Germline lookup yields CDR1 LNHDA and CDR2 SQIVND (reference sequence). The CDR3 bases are TGTGCCAGTAGTATAGATGCGGGGGCCTCCTACAATGAGCAGTTCTTC. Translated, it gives CASSIDAGASYNEQFF.

Here the CDR3 DNA reads TGTGCCACCAGCATCGGGGACGAGCAGTACTTC. It is translated as CATSIGDEQYF. The chain links TRBV28 to TRBJ2-7; D perhaps matches TRBD2 (5 bases). Trimming left V 10 bases short and J 5 bases short, with 12 bases between. CDR1 is MDHEN, CDR2 SYDVKM, per germline. The CDR3 loop spans 11 amino acids.

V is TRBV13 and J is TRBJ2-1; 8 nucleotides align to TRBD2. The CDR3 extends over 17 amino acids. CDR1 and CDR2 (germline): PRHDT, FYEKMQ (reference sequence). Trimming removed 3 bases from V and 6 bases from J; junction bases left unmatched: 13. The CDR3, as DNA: TGTGCCAGCAGCTTGACGGATTTACTAGCGGAGTCCAATGAGCAGTTCTTC. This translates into CASSLTDLLAESNEQFF.

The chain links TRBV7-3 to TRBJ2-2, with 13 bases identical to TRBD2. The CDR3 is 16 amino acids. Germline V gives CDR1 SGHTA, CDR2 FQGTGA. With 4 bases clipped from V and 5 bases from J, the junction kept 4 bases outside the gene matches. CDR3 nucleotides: TGTGCCAGCAGCTGGACTAGCGGGAGTATGACCGGGGAGCTGTTTTTT. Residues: CASSWTSGSMTGELFF.

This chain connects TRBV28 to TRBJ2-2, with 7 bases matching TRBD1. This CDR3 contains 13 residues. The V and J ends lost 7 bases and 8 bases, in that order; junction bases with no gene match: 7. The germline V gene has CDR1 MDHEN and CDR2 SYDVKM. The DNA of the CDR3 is TGTGCCAGCACTAGAGGGGGCTCTGGGGAGCTGTTTTTT. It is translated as CASTRGGSGELFF.

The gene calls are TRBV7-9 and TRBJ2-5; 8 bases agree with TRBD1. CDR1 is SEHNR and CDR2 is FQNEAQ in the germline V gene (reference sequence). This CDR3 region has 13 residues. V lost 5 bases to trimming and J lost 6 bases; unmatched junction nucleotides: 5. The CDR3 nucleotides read TGTGCCAGCAGCCCGACAGGGGTTAAGACCCAGTACTTC. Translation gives CASSPTGVKTQYF.

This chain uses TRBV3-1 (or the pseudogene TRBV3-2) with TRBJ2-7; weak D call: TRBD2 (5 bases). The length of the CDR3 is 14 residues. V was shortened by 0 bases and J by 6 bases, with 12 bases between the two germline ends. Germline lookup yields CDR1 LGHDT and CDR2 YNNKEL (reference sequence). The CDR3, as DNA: TGTGCCAGCAGCCAAGATCTTGGGAGAACCGAGCAGTACTTC. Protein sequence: CASSQDLGRTEQYF.